This TCR beta chain appears in the sequencing data of a study of cytomegalovirus exposure and HLA in healthy donors. On this clone: The antigen remains undetermined.

Repertoires were generated with immunoSEQ multiplex PCR, while TCRdb's copy carries only in-frame clones and drops some. The sample shows over 200,000 clones, over 75% of them seen only once. It was the approximately 130-subject validation cohort, separate from the roughly 700-subject first cohort, to which the donors belonged. This CDR3 is built from 14 residues. Trimming left V 7 bases short and J 10 bases short, with 20 bases between. Germline CDR1 MNHEY, CDR2 SMNVEV (reference sequence). Study findings and constraints: Listed as cytomegalovirus-associated were 164 TCR beta chains. It was found in a later analysis that first-cohort TCR clusters tended to co-occur in the 100 to 150 validation repertoires.

The sequence came from a woman under 30 in good health and CMV-seropositive. V and J are TRBV27 and TRBJ2-1; the D gene is possibly TRBD2 (5 bases). Sequenced input: PBMCs. Written as DNA, the CDR3 is TGTGCCAGCACTTTCACCCTTGGGGAGAGGGAGCAGTTCTTC. Translating it yields CASTFTLGEREQFF.